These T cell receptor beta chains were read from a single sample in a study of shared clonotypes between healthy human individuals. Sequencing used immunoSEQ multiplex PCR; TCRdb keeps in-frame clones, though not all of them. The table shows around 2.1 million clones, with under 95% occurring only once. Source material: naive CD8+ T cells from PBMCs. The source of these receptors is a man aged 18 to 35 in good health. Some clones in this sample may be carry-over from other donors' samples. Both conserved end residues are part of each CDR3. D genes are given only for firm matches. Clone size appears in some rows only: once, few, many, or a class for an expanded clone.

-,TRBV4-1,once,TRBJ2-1,TGCGCCAGCAGCCAAGATCACACCGGCTATGAGCAGTTCTTC,CASSQDHTGYEQFF
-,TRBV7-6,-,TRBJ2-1,TGTGCCAGCAGCTTAGCCGCCTACCCCCTTTTTGAGCAGTTCTTC,CASSLAAYPLFEQFF
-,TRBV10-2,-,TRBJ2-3,TGCGCCAGCAGTGATCGAACTAGTTTGGCTTCGTATTTT,CASSDRTSLASYF
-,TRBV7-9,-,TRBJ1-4,TGTGCCAGCAGCCCCCCGAGGGGAGGGATCGAAAAACTGTTTTTT,CASSPPRGGIEKLFF
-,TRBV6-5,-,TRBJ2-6,TGTGCCAGCAGCCCCGACGGGATAGGGGCCAACGTCCTGACTTTC,CASSPDGIGANVLTF
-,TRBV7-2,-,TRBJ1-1,TGTGCCAGCAGCCCGGCGGGGAACACTGAAGCTTTCTTT,CASSPAGNTEAFF
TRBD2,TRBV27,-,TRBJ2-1,TGTGCCAGCAGTTTAAACGGTGGGAGGGGCAATGAGCAGTTCTTC,CASSLNGGRGNEQFF
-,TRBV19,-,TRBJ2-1,TGTGCCAGTAGTATTATGAGCCGCAATGAGCAGTTCTTC,CASSIMSRNEQFF
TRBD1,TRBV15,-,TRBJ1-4,TGTGCCACCAGCTCTGGATTACAGGGGATTTTATGGGCTAATGAAAAACTGTTTTTT,CATSSGLQGILWANEKLFF
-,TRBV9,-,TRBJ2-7,TGTGCCAGCAGCTTGGGGCATAACGAGCAGTACTTC,CASSLGHNEQYF
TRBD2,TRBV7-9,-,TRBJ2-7,TGTGCCAGCAGCTTAAGCGGGGGGGACAGGTTCTACGAGCAGTACTTC,CASSLSGGDRFYEQYF
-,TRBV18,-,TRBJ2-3,TGTGCCAGCTCACCACCCGGATTTGGGAGCCGGCGCACAGATACGCAGTATTTT,CASSPPGFGSRRTDTQYF
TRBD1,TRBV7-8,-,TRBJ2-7,TGTGCCAGCAGCTCTCGACAGGGAAGCTCCTACGAGCAGTACTTC,CASSSRQGSSYEQYF
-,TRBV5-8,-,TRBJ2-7,TGTGCCAGCAGCCTCGCTCGGCGGGGCTACGAGCAGTACTTC,CASSLARRGYEQYF
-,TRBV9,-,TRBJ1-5,TGTGCCAGCAGCGTAGATTCGTCCTGGGGTCAGCCCCAGCATTTT,CASSVDSSWGQPQHF
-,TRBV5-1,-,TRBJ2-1,TGCGCCAGCAGCTTGGTCCGGCGGGATGGGCATAGTGAGCAGTTCTTC,CASSLVRRDGHSEQFF
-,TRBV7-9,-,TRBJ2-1,TGTGCCAGCAGCTTAGAAGTCAGACAGTTCTTC,CASSLEVRQFF
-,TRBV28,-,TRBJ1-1,TGTGCCAGCAGTTTTAATCTGGTGGGCGAAGCTTTCTTT,CASSFNLVGEAFF
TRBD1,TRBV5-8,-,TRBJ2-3,TGTGCCAGCAGCCCCTGGGACAGTGCTAGCACAGATACGCAGTATTTT,CASSPWDSASTDTQYF
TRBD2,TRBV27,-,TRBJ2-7,TGTGCCAGCAGCTGGGGGGGTTTTTACGAGCAGTACTTC,CASSWGGFYEQYF
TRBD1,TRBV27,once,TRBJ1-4,TGTGCCAGCAGTTGGACAGGGATTAATGAAAAACTGTTTTTT,CASSWTGINEKLFF
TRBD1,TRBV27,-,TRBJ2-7,TGTGCCAGCAGTCCGGACAGGGATCAATACGAGCAGTACTTC,CASSPDRDQYEQYF
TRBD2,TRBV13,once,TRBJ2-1,TGTGCCAGCAGTCAGGTCGGGACCCTGGGGACTAGCGGGTACAATGAGCAGTTCTTC,CASSQVGTLGTSGYNEQFF
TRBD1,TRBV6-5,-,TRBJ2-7,TGTGCCAGCAGCCCGACAGGGGACTTATACGAGCAGTACTTC,CASSPTGDLYEQYF
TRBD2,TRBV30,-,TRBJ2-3,TGTGCCTGGTGGACTAGCGGATACACAGATACGCAGTATTTT,CAWWTSGYTDTQYF
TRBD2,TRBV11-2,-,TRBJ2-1,TGTGCCAGCAGCTTAGTCCTAGCGGGGAACAATGAGCAGTTCTTC,CASSLVLAGNNEQFF
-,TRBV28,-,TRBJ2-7,TGTGCCAGCAGTTTCCCTAGCAGCTACGAGCAGTACTTC,CASSFPSSYEQYF
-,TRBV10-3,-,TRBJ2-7,TGTGCCATCAGTGATCCCCTTGTGCAGGGACTCTACGAGCAGTACTTC,CAISDPLVQGLYEQYF
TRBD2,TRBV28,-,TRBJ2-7,TGTGCCAGCAGTTGGTATCGCGGGAGGAGCCACGAGCAGTACTTC,CASSWYRGRSHEQYF
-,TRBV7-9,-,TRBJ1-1,TGTGCCAGCAGCTTAGCGGGGGCGACAGCGCTGATTTGGACTGAAGCTTTCTTT,CASSLAGATALIWTEAFF
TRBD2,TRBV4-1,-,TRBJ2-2,TGCGCCAGCAGCCAAGAGTCGGCTAGCGGTTACACCGGGGAGCTGTTTTTT,CASSQESASGYTGELFF
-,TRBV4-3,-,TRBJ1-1,TGCGCCAGCAGCCCAGGGCTGGAGGTCACTCCGAACACTGAAGCTTTCTTT,CASSPGLEVTPNTEAFF
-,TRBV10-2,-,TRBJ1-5,TGCGCCAGCAGTGAGTCCCTAACAGGGAGGGGCAATCAGCCCCAGCATTTT,CASSESLTGRGNQPQHF
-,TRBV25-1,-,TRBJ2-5,TGTGCCAGCAGTGAATATGAGATCGAGACCCAGTACTTC,CASSEYEIETQYF
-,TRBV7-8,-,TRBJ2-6,TGTGCCAGCACCACAGGGGGGGCCAACGTCCTGACTTTC,CASTTGGANVLTF
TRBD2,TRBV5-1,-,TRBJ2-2,TGCGCCAGCAGCACCCGACTAGCGGCAAACACCGGGGAGCTGTTTTTT,CASSTRLAANTGELFF
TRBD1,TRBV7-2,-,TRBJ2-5,TGTGCCAGCAGCCTCACAGGGGGCCTAGAGACCCAGTACTTC,CASSLTGGLETQYF
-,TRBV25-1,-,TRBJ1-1,TGTGCCAGCAGTGACGGGCGGTCGCTGAACACTGAAGCTTTCTTT,CASSDGRSLNTEAFF
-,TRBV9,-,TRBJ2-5,TGTGCCAGCAGCGTAAGCCGCTGGCAGAGCGAGACCCAGTACTTC,CASSVSRWQSETQYF
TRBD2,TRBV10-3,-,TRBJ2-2,TGTGCCATCGCCGGGGATAGCGGGCAGAACACCGGGGAGCTGTTTTTT,CAIAGDSGQNTGELFF